A single TCR beta chain is shown here with its context. The data were produced by immunoSEQ multiplex PCR, yet TCRdb's version contains in-frame clones alone and is incomplete. The data hold 130,000 to 150,000 clones, with around nine tenths observed a single time. This record comes from a study of control samples from healthy donors and cancer patients. The CDR3 is made up of 18 amino acids. Looked up from germline, CDR1 is SGDLS and CDR2 is YYNGEE. The junction had 15 bases not matched to a gene; V was cut back by 4 bases and J by 1 base. The sequence was collected from a man between 25 and 39 years old in good health. The source material was blood. The chain joins TRBV9 to TRBJ2-5; 8 bases match TRBD1. The CDR3 loop is CASSTDDRGPLGQETQYF. The CDR3 coding sequence is TGTGCCAGCAGCACAGACGACAGGGGACCCCTTGGCCAAGAGACCCAGTACTTC.